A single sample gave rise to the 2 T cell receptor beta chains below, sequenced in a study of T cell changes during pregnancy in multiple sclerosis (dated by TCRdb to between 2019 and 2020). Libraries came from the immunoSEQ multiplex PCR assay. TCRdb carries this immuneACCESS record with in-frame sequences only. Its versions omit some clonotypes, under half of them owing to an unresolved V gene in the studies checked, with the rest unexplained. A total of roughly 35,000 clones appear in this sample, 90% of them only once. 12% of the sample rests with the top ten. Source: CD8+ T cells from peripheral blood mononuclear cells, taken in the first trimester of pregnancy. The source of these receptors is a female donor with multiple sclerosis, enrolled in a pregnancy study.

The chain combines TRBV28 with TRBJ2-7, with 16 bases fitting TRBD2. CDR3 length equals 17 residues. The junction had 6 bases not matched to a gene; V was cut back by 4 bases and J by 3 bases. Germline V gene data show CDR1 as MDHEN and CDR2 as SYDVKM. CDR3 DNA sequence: TGTGCCAGCAGTTCCGGGACTAGCGGGAGGGCCAACTACGAGCAGTACTTC. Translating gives CASSSGTSGRANYEQYF.

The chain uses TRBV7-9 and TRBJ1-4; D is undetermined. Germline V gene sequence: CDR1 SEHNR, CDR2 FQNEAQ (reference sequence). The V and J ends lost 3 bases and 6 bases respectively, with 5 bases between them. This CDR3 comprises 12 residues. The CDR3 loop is CASSLSYEKLFF. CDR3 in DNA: TGTGCCAGCAGCTTGTCCTATGAAAAACTGTTTTTT.